The rows below give T cell receptor beta chains drawn from one sample of a study of OX40 agonist ivuxolimab in advanced cancers. Profiled with immunoSEQ multiplex PCR; TCRdb holds only in-frame clones, not every one. The sample has some 150,000 clones; around nine tenths are singletons. Sequencing was performed on CD4+ or CD8+ T cells sorted from blood, taken in a trial of the OX40 agonist ivuxolimab. The receptors were sampled from an adult with an advanced solid tumor such as melanoma, head and neck, liver or kidney cancer. Both conserved end residues are part of each CDR3. D genes are given only for firm matches. Clone size, where shown, is once, few, many, or a class for clones that have expanded.

clone size: NA; J gene: TRBJ2-7; V gene: TRBV30; D gene: NA; CDR3 DNA: TGTGCCTGGAGTGTGGGTGGGGGGTATCGGGACTTC; CDR3 protein: CAWSVGGGYRDF
clone size: NA; J gene: TRBJ2-5; V gene: TRBV9; D gene: NA; CDR3 DNA: TGTGCCAGCAGCGTAGAACAGGCCGCCCAAGAGACCCAGTACTTC; CDR3 protein: CASSVEQAAQETQYF
clone size: NA; J gene: TRBJ2-7; V gene: TRBV5-1; D gene: NA; CDR3 DNA: TGCGCCAGCAGCTTGGCATCGGGTAGCCCCTACGAGCAGTACTTC; CDR3 protein: CASSLASGSPYEQYF
clone size: NA; J gene: TRBJ1-1; V gene: TRBV7-9; D gene: NA; CDR3 DNA: TGTGCCAGCAGCCAACTGCCTGGCGTCGGGACTGAAGCTTTCTTT; CDR3 protein: CASSQLPGVGTEAFF
clone size: NA; J gene: TRBJ1-2; V gene: TRBV11-2; D gene: TRBD1; CDR3 DNA: TGTGCCAGCAGCCGACAACAGGGGCCCAATGGCTACACCTTC; CDR3 protein: CASSRQQGPNGYTF
clone size: NA; J gene: TRBJ2-7; V gene: TRBV28; D gene: NA; CDR3 DNA: TGTGCCAGCAGTCCGCCGACAGAGTCCTACGAGCAGTACTTC; CDR3 protein: CASSPPTESYEQYF
clone size: NA; J gene: TRBJ1-3; V gene: TRBV29-1; D gene: NA; CDR3 DNA: TGCAGCGTTGAAGACCTCTCTGGAAACACCATATATTTT; CDR3 protein: CSVEDLSGNTIYF
clone size: NA; J gene: TRBJ2-1; V gene: TRBV9; D gene: NA; CDR3 DNA: TGTGCCAGCAGCGTAGCTGCACCCACCTCCTACAATGAGCAGTTCTTC; CDR3 protein: CASSVAAPTSYNEQFF
clone size: NA; J gene: TRBJ1-1; V gene: TRBV10-3; D gene: TRBD1; CDR3 DNA: TGTGCCATCACCGCGGGGGCGCAGGGGGGCTCTGAAGCTTTCTTT; CDR3 protein: CAITAGAQGGSEAFF
clone size: NA; J gene: TRBJ1-1; V gene: TRBV7-2; D gene: NA; CDR3 DNA: TGTGCCAGCAGCTTTGGGAGGACCAGTAAAGCTTTCTTT; CDR3 protein: CASSFGRTSKAFF
clone size: once; J gene: TRBJ2-7; V gene: TRBV11-2; D gene: TRBD2; CDR3 DNA: TGTGCCAGCAGCTTAGGTTCGGCTAGCGGGACCTACGAGCAGTACTTC; CDR3 protein: CASSLGSASGTYEQYF
clone size: NA; J gene: TRBJ1-5; V gene: TRBV5-1; D gene: NA; CDR3 DNA: TGCGCCAGCAGCTTTACGGGGGGAGATCAGCCCCAGCATTTT; CDR3 protein: CASSFTGGDQPQHF
clone size: NA; J gene: TRBJ2-4; V gene: TRBV19; D gene: NA; CDR3 DNA: TGTGCCAGTAGGGTCAGTCGAACCAAAAACATTCAGTACTTC; CDR3 protein: CASRVSRTKNIQYF
clone size: NA; J gene: TRBJ2-5; V gene: TRBV19; D gene: NA; CDR3 DNA: TGTGCCAGTAGTATGGGTGGAGAGACCCAGTACTTC; CDR3 protein: CASSMGGETQYF
clone size: NA; J gene: TRBJ1-4; V gene: TRBV19; D gene: NA; CDR3 DNA: TGTGCCAGTAGTATTTCACCCGCAACCAATGAAAAACTGTTTTTT; CDR3 protein: CASSISPATNEKLFF
clone size: NA; J gene: TRBJ2-1; V gene: TRBV27; D gene: NA; CDR3 DNA: TGTGCCAGCAGTTTATCTGGGATTAGCGAGCAGTTCTTC; CDR3 protein: CASSLSGISEQFF
clone size: NA; J gene: TRBJ1-4; V gene: TRBV28; D gene: NA; CDR3 DNA: TGTGCCAGCAGGTCGCGGACAGACGAAAAACTGTTTTTT; CDR3 protein: CASRSRTDEKLFF
clone size: NA; J gene: TRBJ2-7; V gene: TRBV5-4; D gene: TRBD2; CDR3 DNA: TGTGCCAGCAGCTCCTCCGGGACTAGCGGGAGCTACGAGCAGTACTTC; CDR3 protein: CASSSSGTSGSYEQYF
clone size: NA; J gene: TRBJ2-1; V gene: TRBV19; D gene: NA; CDR3 DNA: TGTGCCAGTAGTAATAGGTTCTCCTACAATGAGCAGTTCTTC; CDR3 protein: CASSNRFSYNEQFF
clone size: once; J gene: TRBJ1-5; V gene: TRBV19; D gene: NA; CDR3 DNA: TGTGCCAGTAGCGAAGGGTACAATCAGCCCCAGCATTTT; CDR3 protein: CASSEGYNQPQHF
clone size: NA; J gene: TRBJ2-7; V gene: TRBV28; D gene: TRBD2; CDR3 DNA: TGTGCCAGCAGTTCTCAGTTCCGGACTAGCGGGAGTTACGAGCAGTACTTC; CDR3 protein: CASSSQFRTSGSYEQYF
clone size: NA; J gene: TRBJ2-7; V gene: TRBV28; D gene: TRBD1; CDR3 DNA: TGTGCCAGCAGTGGGACAGGGGTCCCTAGGGAGCAGTACTTC; CDR3 protein: CASSGTGVPREQYF
clone size: NA; J gene: TRBJ1-1; V gene: TRBV28; D gene: NA; CDR3 DNA: TGTGCCAGCAGTTTATCATCAGGGCTTGAAGCTTTCTTT; CDR3 protein: CASSLSSGLEAFF
clone size: NA; J gene: TRBJ1-1; V gene: TRBV5-1; D gene: TRBD1; CDR3 DNA: TGCGCCAGCAGCCCCGACAGGGGAACTGAAGCTTTCTTT; CDR3 protein: CASSPDRGTEAFF
clone size: NA; J gene: TRBJ1-1; V gene: TRBV2; D gene: NA; CDR3 DNA: TGTGCCAGCAGTGAAAGCAGGGGCGCGAACACTGAAGCTTTCTTT; CDR3 protein: CASSESRGANTEAFF
clone size: NA; J gene: TRBJ2-3; V gene: TRBV30; D gene: NA; CDR3 DNA: TGTGCCTGGAGTGTACAAATTACGCGGTATTTT; CDR3 protein: CAWSVQITRYF
clone size: NA; J gene: TRBJ2-7; V gene: TRBV7-9; D gene: NA; CDR3 DNA: TGTGCCAGCAGGCCTGAGGGCTACTACGAGCAGTACTTC; CDR3 protein: CASRPEGYYEQYF
clone size: NA; J gene: TRBJ2-7; V gene: TRBV6-1; D gene: NA; CDR3 DNA: TGTGCCGCCTCTTCCAGAGGGGGAACCTACGAGCAGTACTTC; CDR3 protein: CAASSRGGTYEQYF